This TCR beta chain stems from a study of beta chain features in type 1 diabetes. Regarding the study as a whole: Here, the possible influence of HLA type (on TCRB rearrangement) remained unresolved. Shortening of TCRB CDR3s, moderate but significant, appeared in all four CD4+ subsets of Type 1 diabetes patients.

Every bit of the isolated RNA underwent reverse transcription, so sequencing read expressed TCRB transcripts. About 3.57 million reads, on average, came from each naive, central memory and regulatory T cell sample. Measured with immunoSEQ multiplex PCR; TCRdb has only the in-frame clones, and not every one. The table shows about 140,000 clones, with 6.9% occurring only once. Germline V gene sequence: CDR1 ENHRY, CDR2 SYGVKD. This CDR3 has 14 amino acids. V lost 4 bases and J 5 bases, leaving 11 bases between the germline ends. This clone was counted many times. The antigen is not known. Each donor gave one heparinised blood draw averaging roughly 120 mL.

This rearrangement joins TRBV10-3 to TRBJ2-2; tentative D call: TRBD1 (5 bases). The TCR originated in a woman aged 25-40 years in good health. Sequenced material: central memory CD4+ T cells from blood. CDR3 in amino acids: CAISVRQSTGELFF. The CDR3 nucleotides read TGTGCCATCAGTGTAAGACAGTCAACCGGGGAGCTGTTTTTT.